What follows are 21 T cell receptor beta chains derived from one specimen sequenced in a study of T cell repertoires in cytomegalovirus infection (dated by TCRdb to the late 2010s). The sequencing machine was an Illumina HiSeq 1500. The public reads were reanalyzed by TCRdb: fastp trimming at Q25, MiXCR alignment, in-frame beta chains only. When rows share a CDR3 protein, they turn into one entry using the most common DNA and genes. The sample has around 490,000 distinct CDR3 sequences on record, approximately 25% of them singletons. The ten largest clones take up about 13% of the sample. Sequences were obtained from PBMCs. The receptors here all came from a human donor in good health (CMV status not recorded). Some clones in this sample may be carry-over from other donors' samples.

This clonotype was detected only a few times. This sequence joins TRBV6-2 or TRBV6-3 and TRBJ2-7; 15 bases align to TRBD2. The V gene end was trimmed by 4 bases and the J gene end by 3 bases; junction bases not matched to a gene: 4. CDR3 size: 16 residues. CDR1 and CDR2 (germline): MNHEY, SVGEGT. For the CDR3, the DNA is TGTGCCAGCAGTTCCCCGGGACTAGCGGGAGGCTACGAGCAGTACGTC. Residues: CASSSPGLAGGYEQYV.

Points on this clonotype: A junction boundary mismatches the germline segment, possibly from a read error. The chain uses TRBV20-1 and TRBJ2-1, with 7 bases matching TRBD2. Looked up from germline, CDR1 is DFQATT and CDR2 is SNEGSKA (reference sequence). CDR3 length: 16 residues. The CDR3 nucleotides are TGCAGTGCGAGAGAACCGAGCGGGACTCCCCCCTATGAGCAGTTCTTC. This sequence encodes CSAREPSGTPPYEQFF.

The chain combines TRBV10-3 with TRBJ2-5, with a tentative D call TRBD2 (6 bases). Trimming took off 3 bases at V and 4 bases at J, with 12 bases between the two ends. The germline V gene encodes CDR1 ENHRY and CDR2 SYGVKD. This CDR3 contains 14 residues. CDR3 coding DNA: TGTGCCATCAGTGACGTGGACTATTCAGAGACCCAGTACTTC. It translates to CAISDVDYSETQYF.

The V call is TRBV6-5, the J call TRBJ2-2, with 13 nucleotides matching TRBD2. Germline V gene sequence: CDR1 MNHEY, CDR2 SVGAGI. Trimming cost V 3 bases and J 4 bases; bases outside gene matches: 8. This CDR3 is built from 18 residues. The CDR3 is CASSYRTSGRIGTGELFF. CDR3 sequence (DNA): TGTGCCAGCAGTTATCGGACTAGCGGGAGAATTGGCACCGGGGAGCTGTTTTTT.

J is TRBJ2-7 and V is TRBV6-2 or TRBV6-3; 8 nucleotides agree with TRBD2. V trimming: 4 bases; J trimming: 1 base; junction bases outside the gene matches: 0. Germline assignment: CDR1 MNHEY and CDR2 SVGEGT. The CDR3 has 13 residues. The CDR3 sequence is CASSSGGSYEQYF. Written as DNA, the CDR3 is TGTGCCAGCAGTTCGGGGGGGTCCTACGAGCAGTACTTC.

At least ten counts were recorded for this clonotype. The chain uses TRBV7-8 and TRBJ2-7; 7 bases fit TRBD1. Germline-derived CDR1 and CDR2 are SGHVS and FQNEAQ. Losses at the gene ends were 5 bases for V and 6 bases for J; bases not matched to a gene: 4. The CDR3 is made up of 12 amino acids. CDR3 sequence reads: CASSVQGSEQYF. Written as DNA, the CDR3 is TGTGCCAGCAGCGTACAGGGGTCCGAGCAGTACTTC.

This chain links TRBV14 with TRBJ2-1; D is possibly TRBD1 (5 bases). Germline V gives CDR1 SGHDN, CDR2 FVKESK. V lost 4 bases, J lost 0 bases, and 7 bases lay in between. This CDR3 is 14 amino acids long. CDR3 sequence (DNA): TGTGCCAGCAGCCGTAGGGGCTCCTACAATGAGCAGTTCTTC. This encodes CASSRRGSYNEQFF.

V and J are TRBV7-3 and TRBJ1-2; 10 bases line up with TRBD1. Germline-derived CDR1 and CDR2 are SGHTA and FQGTGA. This CDR3 region has 14 residues. The trim removed 5 bases at V and 6 bases at J, leaving 6 bases unmatched. The CDR3, as DNA: TGTGCCAGCAGCCCGACAGGGGGCTTTAATGGCTACACCTTC. This translates into CASSPTGGFNGYTF.

V is TRBV5-8 and J is TRBJ2-1, with D unresolved. This CDR3 is 13 amino acids long. Trimming took 4 bases from V and 5 from J, leaving 10 bases between them. Germline V gene sequence: CDR1 SGHTS, CDR2 YDEGEE. CDR3 DNA: TGTGCCAGCAGCCCCTGGGGTGACAATGAGCAGTTCTTC. Its translation: CASSPWGDNEQFF.

This clonotype turned up a few times. V gene TRBV29-1 combines with J gene TRBJ1-2, with TRBD1 matching 7 bases. The CDR3 is made up of 12 amino acids. Losses at the gene ends were 6 bases for V and 7 bases for J; bases not matched to a gene: 8. Germline CDR1 is SQVTM and CDR2 is ANQGSEA. CDR3 amino acids: CSVVQGIGGYTF. In nucleotides, the CDR3 is TGCAGCGTCGTACAGGGGATTGGTGGCTACACCTTC.

The chain employs TRBV19 and TRBJ2-5, with TRBD1 identical over 7 bases. Germline CDR1 and CDR2: LNHDA and SQIVND (reference sequence). V gave up 7 bases and J gave up 5 bases; unmatched junction bases: 7. This CDR3 region has 13 residues. CDR3 sequence: CASKDTGVETQYF. The CDR3 DNA sequence: TGTGCCAGTAAGGACACAGGGGTGGAGACCCAGTACTTC. Complete variable domain (other parts from reference TRBV19 and TRBJ2-5): DGGITQSPKYLFRKEGQNVTLSCEQNLNHDAMYWYRQDPGQGLRLIYYSQIVNDFQKGDIAEGYSVSREKKESFPLTVTSAQKNPTAFYLCASKDTGVETQYFGPGTRLLVL.

In its sample, this clonotype was seen a few times. The chain has TRBV28 and TRBJ1-2; D remains unclear. V lost 7 bases, J lost 8 bases, and 14 bases lay in between. The CDR3 sequence is 12 residues long. In germline, CDR1 is MDHEN, CDR2 SYDVKM. The DNA for the CDR3 is TGTGCCAGCACCCCCGGGTACCCCGGCTACACCTTC. Encoded protein: CASTPGYPGYTF.

This chain connects TRBV28 to TRBJ1-5; D remains ambiguous. The CDR3 contains 16 residues. Trimming cost V 1 base and J 4 bases, with 14 bases left between them. Germline CDR1 and CDR2: MDHEN and SYDVKM. The DNA for the CDR3 is TGTGCCAGCAGTTTATACGGGGATTGGGCGAATCAGCCCCAGCATTTT. Encoded protein: CASSLYGDWANQPQHF.

There are a few counts of this clonotype. This rearrangement joins TRBV6-2 or TRBV6-3 to TRBJ2-7; 7 bases are shared with TRBD2. After removal of 7 bases from V and 2 bases from J, the junction contained 8 bases not matched to a gene. Germline-derived CDR1 and CDR2 are MNHEY and SVGEGT. The CDR3 consists of 14 residues. The CDR3 DNA reads as TGTGCCAGCATCCACGGGGGGTACCCCTACGAGCAGTACTTC. As protein: CASIHGGYPYEQYF.

This chain links TRBV4-2 with TRBJ2-1; 11 positions agree with TRBD2. V shed 2 bases, J shed 6 bases, and the junction held 6 bases outside the gene matches. Per the germline V gene, CDR1 is LGHNA and CDR2 is YNFKEQ. The CDR3 is made up of 16 amino acids. This chain's CDR3 is CASSQLSGLAGNEQFF. CDR3 DNA sequence: TGTGCCAGCAGCCAACTCAGCGGACTAGCGGGCAATGAGCAGTTCTTC.

This clonotype was seen only a few times. The chain couples TRBV4-3 to TRBJ2-1; 11 bases agree with TRBD1. The CDR3 contains 16 residues. Germline CDR1 LGHNA, CDR2 YSLEER. The J segment lost 5 bases and the V segment lost 2 bases, leaving 5 bases of the junction unmatched. DNA of the CDR3: TGCGCCAGCAGCCAATGGACAGGGGGCATCGACAATGAGCAGTTCTTC. This gives the protein CASSQWTGGIDNEQFF.

In the case of this clonotype: A much larger clone lies one base from this, so it may be a read error. The chain couples TRBV12-3 or TRBV12-4 to TRBJ1-1; D is perhaps TRBD1 (5 bases). The CDR3 runs to 16 residues. The CDR3 here is CVSSLSSPGDLSQAFF. Here the CDR3 DNA reads TGTGTCAGCAGTTTGTCATCCCCTGGGGACCTTTCACAAGCTTTCTTT.

V gene TRBV6-1 combines with J gene TRBJ2-1, with a tentative D call TRBD1 (6 bases). CDR1 and CDR2 from the germline V gene are MNHNS and SASEGT. V was cut by 2 bases and J by 8 bases, with 10 bases left in between. The CDR3 loop spans 13 amino acids. For the CDR3, the DNA is TGTGCCAGCAGTGAAACAGGGTACCATGAGCAGTTCTTC. Translating it yields CASSETGYHEQFF.

This clonotype showed up many times. This chain uses TRBV6-1 with TRBJ1-5; 9 bases align to TRBD1. Germline V gene sequence: CDR1 MNHNS, CDR2 SASEGT. This CDR3 has 17 amino acids. V dropped 6 bases and J dropped 0; count of bases not matched to a gene: 9. The CDR3 spells CASRSGQGVYSNQPQHF. The CDR3 coding sequence is TGTGCCAGCAGATCGGGACAGGGCGTTTATAGCAATCAGCCCCAGCATTTT.

This clonotype was counted between two and nine times. The chain uses TRBV12-3 or TRBV12-4 and TRBJ2-7; a weak D match, TRBD2 (6 bases). This CDR3 is built from 14 residues. Trimming pared 5 bases from V and 6 bases from J, leaving 17 bases between. DNA for the CDR3: TGTGCCAGCAGTCCCAATTCGGGAGCGGTCGAGCAGTACTTC. Amino acid sequence: CASSPNSGAVEQYF.

The chain employs TRBV27 and TRBJ2-7; TRBD1 matches 9 bases. The ends lost 8 bases at V and 2 bases at J; junction bases unmatched: 10. The CDR3 spans 15 residues. The germline V gene has CDR1 MNHEY and CDR2 SMNVEV (reference sequence). The CDR3 coding sequence is TGTGCCAGCGCAAACCGGGACAGGGACCCCTACGAGCAGTACGTC. This gives the protein CASANRDRDPYEQYV.